This T cell receptor beta chain was captured by sequencing in a study of cytomegalovirus exposure and HLA in healthy donors. The germline V and J ends were trimmed by 6 bases and 5 bases, with 17 bases remaining between them. The CDR3 is 16 amino acids. CDR1 is SGHAT, CDR2 FQNNGV, per germline. Primers: 60 Vbeta forward and 13 Jbeta reverse. The assay was immunoSEQ multiplex PCR, and TCRdb's table has in-frame clones only and misses some. The table shows around 250,000 clones, with around nine tenths occurring only once. The study, taken as a whole, reports: Generally TCR sequences proved uncommon, though certain public TCRs appeared in numerous donors. A likely sequencing artifact accounted for one observed cluster of highly shared sequence variants.

On this clone itself: The antigen remains unidentified.

The V and J genes are TRBV11-2 and TRBJ1-6; D may be TRBD1 (6 bases). Sequenced input: PBMCs. The sequence was collected from a girl aged 2-15 years in good health and CMV-seronegative. The CDR3 DNA reads as TGTGCCAGCAGACGGACCGGGACACCAAATAATTCACCCCTCCACTTT. Translated: CASRRTGTPNNSPLHF. The full variable domain, with the rest looked up from reference TRBV11-2 and TRBJ1-6, is EAGVAQSPRYKIIEKRQSVAFWCNPISGHATLYWYQQILGQGPKLLIQFQNNGVVDDSQLPKDRFSAERLKGVDSTLKIQPAKLEDSAVYLCASRRTGTPNNSPLHFGNGTRLTVT.